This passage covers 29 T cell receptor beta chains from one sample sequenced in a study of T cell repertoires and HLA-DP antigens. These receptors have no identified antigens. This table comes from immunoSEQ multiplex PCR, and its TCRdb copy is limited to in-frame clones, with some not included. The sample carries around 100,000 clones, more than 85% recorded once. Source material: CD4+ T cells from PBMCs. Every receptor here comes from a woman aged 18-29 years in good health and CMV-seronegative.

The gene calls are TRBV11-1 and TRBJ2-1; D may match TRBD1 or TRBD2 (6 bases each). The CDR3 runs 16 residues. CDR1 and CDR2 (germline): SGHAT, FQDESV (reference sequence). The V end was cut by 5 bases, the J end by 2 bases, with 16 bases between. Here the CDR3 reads CASSPARGRTYNEQFF. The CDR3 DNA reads TGTGCCAGCAGCCCCGCCCGGGGGCGAACCTACAATGAGCAGTTCTTC.

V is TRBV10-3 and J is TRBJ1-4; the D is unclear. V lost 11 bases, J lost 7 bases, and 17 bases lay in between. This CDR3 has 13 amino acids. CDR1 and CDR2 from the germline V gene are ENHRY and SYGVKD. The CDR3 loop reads CAAGALSSEKLFF. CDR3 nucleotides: TGTGCCGCCGGAGCCCTCTCTAGTGAAAAACTGTTTTTT.

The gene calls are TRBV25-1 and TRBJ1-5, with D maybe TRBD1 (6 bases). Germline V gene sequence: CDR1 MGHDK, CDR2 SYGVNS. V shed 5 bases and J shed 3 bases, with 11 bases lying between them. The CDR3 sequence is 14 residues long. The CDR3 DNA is TGTGCCAGCAGTAGGGCAGGGGACAATCAGCCCCAGCATTTT. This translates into CASSRAGDNQPQHF. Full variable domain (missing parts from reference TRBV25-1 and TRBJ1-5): EADIYQTPRYLVIGTGKKITLECSQTMGHDKMYWYQQDPGMELHLIHYSYGVNSTEKGDLSSESTVSRIRTEHFPLTLESARPSHTSQYLCASSRAGDNQPQHFGDGTRLSIL.

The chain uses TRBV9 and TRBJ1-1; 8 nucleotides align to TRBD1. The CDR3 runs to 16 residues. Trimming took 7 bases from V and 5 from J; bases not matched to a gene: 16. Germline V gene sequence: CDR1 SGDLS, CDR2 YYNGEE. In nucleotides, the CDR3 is TGTGCCAGCTGGGGATCATTAGGACAGGGCTATACTGAAGCTTTCTTT. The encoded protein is CASWGSLGQGYTEAFF.

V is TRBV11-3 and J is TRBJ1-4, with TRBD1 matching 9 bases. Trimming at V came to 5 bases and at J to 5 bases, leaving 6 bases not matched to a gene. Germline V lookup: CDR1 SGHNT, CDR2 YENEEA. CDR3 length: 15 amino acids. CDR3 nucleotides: TGTGCCAGCAGCCAACCGGGACAGGGAAATGAAAAACTGTTTTTT. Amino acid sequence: CASSQPGQGNEKLFF.

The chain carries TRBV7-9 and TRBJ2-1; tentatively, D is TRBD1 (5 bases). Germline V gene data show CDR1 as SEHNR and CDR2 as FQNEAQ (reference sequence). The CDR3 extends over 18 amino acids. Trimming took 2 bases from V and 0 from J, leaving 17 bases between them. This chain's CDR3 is CASSLRPVGRDSYNEQFF. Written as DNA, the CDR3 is TGTGCCAGCAGCTTAAGGCCCGTCGGCAGGGACTCCTACAATGAGCAGTTCTTC.

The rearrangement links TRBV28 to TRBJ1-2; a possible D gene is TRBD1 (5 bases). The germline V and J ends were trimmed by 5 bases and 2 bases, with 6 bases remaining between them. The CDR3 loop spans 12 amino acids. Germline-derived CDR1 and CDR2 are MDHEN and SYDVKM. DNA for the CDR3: TGTGCCAGCAGTGACAGCAACTATGGCTACACCTTC. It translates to CASSDSNYGYTF.

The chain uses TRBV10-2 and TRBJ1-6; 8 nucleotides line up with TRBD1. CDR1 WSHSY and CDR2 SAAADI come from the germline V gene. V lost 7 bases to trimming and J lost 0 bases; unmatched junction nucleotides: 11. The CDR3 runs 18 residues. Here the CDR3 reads CASTLRTGMGSYNSPLHF. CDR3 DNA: TGCGCCAGCACTCTCAGGACAGGGATGGGCTCCTATAATTCACCCCTCCACTTT.

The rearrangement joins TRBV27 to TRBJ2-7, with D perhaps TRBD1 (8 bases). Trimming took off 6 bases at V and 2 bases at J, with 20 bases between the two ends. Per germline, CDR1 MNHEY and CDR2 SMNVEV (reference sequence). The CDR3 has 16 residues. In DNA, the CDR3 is TGTGCCAGCAGCCCAGGGGGGGGACAGGCCGCCTACGAGCAGTACTTC. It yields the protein CASSPGGGQAAYEQYF.

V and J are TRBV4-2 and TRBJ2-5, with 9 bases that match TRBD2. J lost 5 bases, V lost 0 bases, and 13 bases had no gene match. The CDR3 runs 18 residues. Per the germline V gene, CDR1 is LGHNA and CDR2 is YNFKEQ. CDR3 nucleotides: TGTGCCAGCAGCCAAGATACCGTAGCGGGAGAAGCCGGGGAGACCCAGTACTTC. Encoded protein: CASSQDTVAGEAGETQYF.

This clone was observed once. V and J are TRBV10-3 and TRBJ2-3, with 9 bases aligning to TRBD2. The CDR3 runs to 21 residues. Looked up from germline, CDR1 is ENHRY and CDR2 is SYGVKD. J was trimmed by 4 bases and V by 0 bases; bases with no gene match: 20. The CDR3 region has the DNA TGTGCCATCAGTGAGTCTTTTCTAGCGGGGAAGTTCAGGGTCGGGTCAGATACGCAGTATTTT. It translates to CAISESFLAGKFRVGSDTQYF.

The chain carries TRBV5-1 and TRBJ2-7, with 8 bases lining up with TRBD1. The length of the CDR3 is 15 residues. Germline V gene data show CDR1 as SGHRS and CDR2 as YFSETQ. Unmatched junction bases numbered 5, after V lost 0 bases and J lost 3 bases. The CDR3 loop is CASSLGGQGNYEQYF. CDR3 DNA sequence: TGCGCCAGCAGCTTGGGCGGACAGGGTAACTACGAGCAGTACTTC.

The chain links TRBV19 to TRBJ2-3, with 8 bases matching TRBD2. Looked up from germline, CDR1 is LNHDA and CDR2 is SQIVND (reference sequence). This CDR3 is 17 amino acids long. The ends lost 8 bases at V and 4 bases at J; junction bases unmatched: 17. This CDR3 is CASGRGRIKLGPDTQYF. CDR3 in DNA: TGTGCCAGTGGTCGCGGGAGGATCAAGTTGGGTCCAGATACGCAGTATTTT.

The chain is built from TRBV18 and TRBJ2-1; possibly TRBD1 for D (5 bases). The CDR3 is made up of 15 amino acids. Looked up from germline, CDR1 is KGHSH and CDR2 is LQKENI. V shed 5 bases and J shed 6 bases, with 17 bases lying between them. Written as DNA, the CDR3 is TGTGCCAGCTCAGCGGACAAAGTGTTGAGCAATGAGCAGTTCTTC. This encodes CASSADKVLSNEQFF.

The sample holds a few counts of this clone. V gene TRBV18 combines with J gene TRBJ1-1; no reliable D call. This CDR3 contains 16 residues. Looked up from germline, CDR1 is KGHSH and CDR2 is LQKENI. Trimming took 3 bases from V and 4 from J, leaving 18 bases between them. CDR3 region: CASSPGVGSGRTEAFF. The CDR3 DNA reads TGTGCCAGCTCACCCGGGGTTGGATCCGGGCGCACTGAAGCTTTCTTT.

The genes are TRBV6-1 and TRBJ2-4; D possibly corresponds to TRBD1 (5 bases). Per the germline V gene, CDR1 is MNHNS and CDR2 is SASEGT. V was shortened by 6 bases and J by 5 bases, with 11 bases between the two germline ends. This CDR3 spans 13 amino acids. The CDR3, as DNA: TGTGCCAGCAGACCCGTGGGGCAAAACATTCAGTACTTC. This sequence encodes CASRPVGQNIQYF.

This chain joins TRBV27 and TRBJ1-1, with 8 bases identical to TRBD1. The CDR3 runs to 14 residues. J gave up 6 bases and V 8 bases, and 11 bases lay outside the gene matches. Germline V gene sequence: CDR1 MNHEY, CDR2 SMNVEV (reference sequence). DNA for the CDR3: TGTGCCAGCGGAATTACCGGGACAGGAGCTGAAGCTTTCTTT. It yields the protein CASGITGTGAEAFF.

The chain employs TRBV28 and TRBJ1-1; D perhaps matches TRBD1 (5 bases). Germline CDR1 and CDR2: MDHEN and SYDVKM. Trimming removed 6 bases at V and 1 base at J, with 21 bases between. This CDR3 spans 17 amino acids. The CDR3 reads CASSFNWGVRENTEAFF. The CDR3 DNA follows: TGTGCCAGCAGCTTTAATTGGGGGGTAAGAGAGAACACTGAAGCTTTCTTT.

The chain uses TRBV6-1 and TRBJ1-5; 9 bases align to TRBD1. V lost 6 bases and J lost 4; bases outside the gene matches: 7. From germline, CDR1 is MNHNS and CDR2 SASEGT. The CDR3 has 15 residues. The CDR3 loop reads CASRPPGQGNQPQHF. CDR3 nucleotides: TGTGCCAGCAGGCCACCCGGACAGGGGAATCAGCCCCAGCATTTT.

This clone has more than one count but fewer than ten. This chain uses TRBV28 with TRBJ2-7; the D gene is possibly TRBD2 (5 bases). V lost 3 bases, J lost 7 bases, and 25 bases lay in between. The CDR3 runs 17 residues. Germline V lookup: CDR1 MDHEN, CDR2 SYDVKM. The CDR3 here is CASSFFPRIDSPGEQYF. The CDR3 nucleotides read TGTGCCAGCAGTTTTTTCCCCCGAATCGACTCGCCGGGGGAGCAGTACTTC.

CDR3 sequence reads: CASSFTGGPFPPLHF. DNA for the CDR3: TGTGCCAGCAGTTTTACAGGGGGCCCTTTTCCTCCCCTCCACTTT. The chain employs TRBV28 and TRBJ1-6; 9 bases fit TRBD1. Germline V gene data show CDR1 as MDHEN and CDR2 as SYDVKM. V trimming: 3 bases; J trimming: 13 bases; junction bases outside the gene matches: 10. The CDR3 has 15 amino acids.

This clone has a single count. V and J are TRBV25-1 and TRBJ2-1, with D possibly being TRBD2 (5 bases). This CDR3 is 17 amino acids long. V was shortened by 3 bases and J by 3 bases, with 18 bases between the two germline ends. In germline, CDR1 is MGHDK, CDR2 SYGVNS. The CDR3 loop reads CASSDKGVSSGYNEQFF. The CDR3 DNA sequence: TGTGCCAGCAGTGACAAGGGAGTATCCTCCGGCTACAATGAGCAGTTCTTC.

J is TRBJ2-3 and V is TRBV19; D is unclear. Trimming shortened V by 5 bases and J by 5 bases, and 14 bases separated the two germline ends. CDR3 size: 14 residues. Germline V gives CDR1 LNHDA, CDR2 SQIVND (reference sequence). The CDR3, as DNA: TGTGCCAGTAGTTGGGGTTCGACGGGAGATACGCAGTATTTT. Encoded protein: CASSWGSTGDTQYF. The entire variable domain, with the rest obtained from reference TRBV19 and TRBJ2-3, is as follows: DGGITQSPKYLFRKEGQNVTLSCEQNLNHDAMYWYRQDPGQGLRLIYYSQIVNDFQKGDIAEGYSVSREKKESFPLTVTSAQKNPTAFYLCASSWGSTGDTQYFGPGTRLTVL.

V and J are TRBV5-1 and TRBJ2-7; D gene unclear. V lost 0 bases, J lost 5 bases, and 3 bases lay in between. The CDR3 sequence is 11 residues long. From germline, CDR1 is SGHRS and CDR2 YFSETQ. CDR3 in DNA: TGCGCCAGCAGCTTGGAAGACGAGCAGTACTTC. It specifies CASSLEDEQYF.

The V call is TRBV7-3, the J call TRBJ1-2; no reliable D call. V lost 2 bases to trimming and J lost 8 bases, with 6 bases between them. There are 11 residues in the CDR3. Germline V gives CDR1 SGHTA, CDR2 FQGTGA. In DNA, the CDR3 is TGTGCCAGCAGCTTACGGGGAGGCTACACCTTC. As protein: CASSLRGGYTF.

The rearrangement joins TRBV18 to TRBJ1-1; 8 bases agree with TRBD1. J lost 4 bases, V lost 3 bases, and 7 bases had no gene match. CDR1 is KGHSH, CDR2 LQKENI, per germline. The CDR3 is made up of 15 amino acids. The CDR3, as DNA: TGTGCCAGCTCACCCTTATGGACAGGGCGCACTGAAGCTTTCTTT. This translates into CASSPLWTGRTEAFF.

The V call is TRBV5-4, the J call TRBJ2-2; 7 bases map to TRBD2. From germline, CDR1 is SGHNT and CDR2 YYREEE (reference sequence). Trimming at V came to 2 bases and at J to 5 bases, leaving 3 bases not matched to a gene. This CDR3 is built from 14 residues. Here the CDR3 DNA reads TGTGCCAGCAGCTTAGCGGGGAGGACCGGGGAGCTGTTTTTT. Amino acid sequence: CASSLAGRTGELFF.

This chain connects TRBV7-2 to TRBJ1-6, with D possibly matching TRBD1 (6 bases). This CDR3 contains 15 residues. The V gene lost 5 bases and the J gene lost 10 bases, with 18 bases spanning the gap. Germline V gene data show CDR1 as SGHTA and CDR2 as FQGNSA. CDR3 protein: CASSAYRDKRSPLHF. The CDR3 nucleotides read TGTGCCAGCAGCGCCTATCGGGACAAACGGTCACCCCTCCACTTT.

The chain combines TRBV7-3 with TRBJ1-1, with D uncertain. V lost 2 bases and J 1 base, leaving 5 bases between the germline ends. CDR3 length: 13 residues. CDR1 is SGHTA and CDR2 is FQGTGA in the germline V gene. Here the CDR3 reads CASSLQENTEAFF. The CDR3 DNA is TGTGCCAGCAGCTTACAGGAGAACACTGAAGCTTTCTTT.